These 25 T cell receptor beta chains came from one sample sequenced in a study of T-cell reconstitution after alpha-beta-depleted transplantation in children. Unique molecular identifiers were incorporated during preparation of the TCRbeta library. Via MiXCR, TCRdb re-called the PCR reads, giving one row per CDR3 protein. Among 500,000 to 650,000 distinct CDR3 sequences, approximately 13% were seen once, and the ten largest hold about 2%. Material: PBMCs, mostly from graft donor cells, obtained 360 days after TCRalphabeta/CD19-depleted stem cell transplant. Receptors originate from a male patient younger than 18 who had a stem cell transplant for acute myeloid leukemia, so the T cells may come from the graft donor.

In its sample, this clonotype was seen many times. The chain is built from TRBV24-1 and TRBJ2-2; tentatively, D is TRBD2 (6 bases). Germline loops: CDR1 KGHDR, CDR2 SFDVKD. V dropped 5 bases and J dropped 7 bases, with 31 bases sitting between them. CDR3 size: 20 residues. The CDR3 nucleotides read TGTGCCACCAGTGGCGCCGGCGCTAGGCTACGCGGGAAAGGAAACGGGGAGCTGTTTTTT. Translated: CATSGAGARLRGKGNGELFF.

This clonotype was seen more than once but under ten times. V and J are TRBV15 and TRBJ1-3, with D unresolved. Looked up from germline, CDR1 is LNHNV and CDR2 is YYDKDF (reference sequence). V was shortened by 0 bases and J by 0 bases, with 9 bases between the two germline ends. This CDR3 comprises 16 residues. Here the CDR3 DNA reads TGTGCCACCAGCAGAGAGCAGGTCCACTCTGGAAACACCATATATTTT. Its protein product is CATSREQVHSGNTIYF.

V usage is TRBV7-2 and J usage is TRBJ1-6, with D possibly being TRBD1 (6 bases). Trimming took 1 base from V and 10 from J, leaving 14 bases between them. The CDR3 has 15 amino acids. Germline-derived CDR1 and CDR2 are SGHTA and FQGNSA. CDR3 sequence: CASSLVRTGYSPLHF. As DNA, the CDR3 is TGTGCCAGCAGCTTAGTTCGAACAGGGTACTCACCCCTCCACTTT.

The sample holds a few counts of this clonotype. CDR3 in amino acids: CSAPPPTDTQYF. The CDR3 DNA follows: TGCAGTGCTCCGCCCCCCACAGATACGCAGTATTTT. The chain carries TRBV20-1 and TRBJ2-3, with unresolved D. V lost 5 bases and J 2 bases, leaving 8 bases between the germline ends. Per germline, CDR1 DFQATT and CDR2 SNEGSKA (reference sequence). The CDR3 is made up of 12 amino acids.

This clonotype was counted many times. V usage is TRBV12-3 or TRBV12-4 and J usage is TRBJ2-3; D assignment may be TRBD1 or TRBD2 (7 bases each). This CDR3 has 18 amino acids. V lost 7 bases to trimming and J lost 6 bases, with 29 bases between them. As DNA, the CDR3 is TGTGCCAGCAAGGAAGCAACTAGCCCGTTTCAGGGGGGGGATACGCAGTATTTT. Its protein product is CASKEATSPFQGGDTQYF.

This clonotype was recorded a few times. The V and J genes are TRBV29-1 and TRBJ2-3, with a tentative D call TRBD2 (6 bases). CDR3 length equals 17 residues. With 2 bases removed from V and 1 base from J, the gap between germline ends came to 19 bases. Germline-derived CDR1 and CDR2 are SQVTM and ANQGSEA. The CDR3 DNA sequence: TGCAGCGTTGAATATTTGGGGGGTTTAACACGCACAGATACGCAGTATTTT. It yields the protein CSVEYLGGLTRTDTQYF.

This clonotype has at least ten counts. V and J are TRBV7-8 and TRBJ2-1; D is undetermined. Germline CDR1 reads SGHVS; CDR2 reads FQNEAQ. V was cut by 5 bases and J by 7 bases, with 6 bases left in between. This CDR3 contains 11 residues. CDR3 loop: CASSLRNEQFF. For the CDR3, the DNA is TGTGCCAGCAGCCTTCGAAATGAGCAGTTCTTC.

This clonotype was counted ten times or more. V gene TRBV20-1 combines with J gene TRBJ2-7; D ambiguous. With 4 bases removed from V and 2 bases from J, the gap between germline ends came to 9 bases. Germline V gene lookup returns CDR1 DFQATT and CDR2 SNEGSKA (reference sequence). The CDR3 contains 12 residues. The CDR3 DNA reads TGCAGTGCTATTCCGGGTCCCTACGAGCAGTACTTC. It translates to CSAIPGPYEQYF.

This clonotype was recorded at least ten times. V gene TRBV29-1 combines with J gene TRBJ2-5; D gene uncertain. V was clipped by 4 bases and J by 1 base, with 19 bases between them. CDR1 is SQVTM, CDR2 ANQGSEA, per germline. CDR3 length equals 16 residues. CDR3 amino acids: CSVVPWVRVGQETQYF. The DNA for the CDR3 is TGCAGCGTTGTCCCTTGGGTGAGAGTCGGCCAAGAGACCCAGTACTTC.

This clonotype has ten or more counts. CDR3 amino acids: CASSRASESSYEQYF. CDR3 bases: TGTGCCAGCAGCCGCGCTAGCGAGAGCTCCTACGAGCAGTACTTC. The V gene is TRBV4-2, the J gene TRBJ2-7; TRBD2 is a possible D gene (6 bases). With 4 bases removed from V and 0 bases from J, the gap between germline ends came to 13 bases. The length of the CDR3 is 15 residues. The germline gives CDR1 LGHNA, CDR2 YNFKEQ.

This rearrangement joins TRBV13 to TRBJ2-3; 8 bases align to TRBD1. The V segment lost 5 bases and the J segment 4 bases; nucleotides outside the gene matches: 11. The CDR3 covers 16 residues. Per the germline V gene, CDR1 is PRHDT and CDR2 is FYEKMQ (reference sequence). CDR3 sequence: CASSRSQGARPDTQYF. CDR3 coding DNA: TGTGCCAGCAGCAGGAGCCAGGGGGCTAGGCCAGATACGCAGTATTTT.

This clonotype appeared a few times. J is TRBJ2-3 and V is TRBV7-2; D uncertain. From germline, CDR1 is SGHTA and CDR2 FQGNSA. The CDR3 has 14 residues. V was cut by 2 bases and J by 2 bases, with 8 bases left in between. This CDR3 is CASSLRRYTDTQYF. CDR3 in DNA: TGTGCCAGCAGCTTAAGGCGGTACACAGATACGCAGTATTTT.

J is TRBJ2-3 and V is TRBV7-9; either TRBD1 or TRBD2 may supply D (5 bases each). CDR3 length: 16 residues. Trimming removed 4 bases at V and 0 bases at J, with 14 bases between. CDR1 is SEHNR and CDR2 is FQNEAQ in the germline V gene (reference sequence). The CDR3 DNA is TGTGCCAGCAGCTCCCCCGGGACGCCTAGCACAGATACGCAGTATTTT. Amino acids: CASSSPGTPSTDTQYF.

The chain joins TRBV3-1 to TRBJ2-1; D is tentatively TRBD1 or TRBD2 (6 bases each). The CDR3 is made up of 14 amino acids. Germline V gene lookup returns CDR1 LGHDT and CDR2 YNNKEL (reference sequence). Trimming shortened V by 3 bases and J by 15 bases, and 21 bases separated the two germline ends. CDR3 nucleotide sequence: TGTGCCAGCAGCCATCTCCCCTCGCCGGGGGCCGCGTTCTTC. Its protein product is CASSHLPSPGAAFF.

V gene TRBV12-3 or TRBV12-4 combines with J gene TRBJ2-4; TRBD1 matches 8 bases. The CDR3 totals 13 residues. Germline trimming cut 3 bases from V and 7 bases from J; bases unmatched to any gene: 2. This CDR3 is CASSFGDRNIQYF. In DNA, the CDR3 is TGTGCCAGCAGTTTTGGGGACAGGAACATTCAGTACTTC.

V usage is TRBV4-1 and J usage is TRBJ2-7; 7 positions match TRBD2. This CDR3 is built from 16 residues. Germline V gives CDR1 MGHRA, CDR2 YSYEKL. The trim removed 0 bases at V and 2 bases at J, leaving 7 bases unmatched. The CDR3 DNA follows: TGCGCCAGCAGCCAAGAGGGTCCTAGCGGCCCCTACGAGCAGTACTTC. Translation: CASSQEGPSGPYEQYF.

This clonotype appeared many times. The CDR3 protein is CATSDLIAGAYNEQFF. The CDR3 DNA follows: TGTGCCACCAGTGATTTGATCGCAGGGGCCTACAATGAGCAGTTCTTC. The chain is built from TRBV24-1 and TRBJ2-1, with D perhaps TRBD1 (6 bases). Germline-derived CDR1 and CDR2 are KGHDR and SFDVKD. CDR3 length: 16 amino acids. Trimming took 0 bases from V and 2 from J, leaving 10 bases between them.

A few counts support this clonotype. This chain uses TRBV28 with TRBJ2-5, with D tentatively TRBD2 (6 bases). Trimming stripped 8 bases from V and 5 bases from J, with 24 bases between. The CDR3 runs 16 residues. Germline assignment: CDR1 MDHEN and CDR2 SYDVKM. In DNA form, the CDR3 reads TGTGCCAGCGGTAAACTAGCAGGCACCTACCGGGAGACCCAGTACTTC. Protein: CASGKLAGTYRETQYF. The variable domain in full, completed from reference TRBV28 and TRBJ2-5, reads DVKVTQSSRYLVKRTGEKVFLECVQDMDHENMFWYRQDPGLGLRLIYFSYDVKMKEKGDIPEGYSVSREKKERFSLILESASTNQTSMYLCASGKLAGTYRETQYFGPGTRLLVL.

Concerning this clonotype: The conserved phenylalanine or tryptophan is not found at the CDR3 terminus, so this likely reflects a read error. The rearrangement joins TRBV20-1 to TRBJ2-7; D gene uncertain. V lost 0 bases to trimming and J lost 6 bases, with 6 bases between them. Germline V gene data show CDR1 as DFQATT and CDR2 as SNEGSKA (reference sequence). The CDR3 runs to 11 residues. CDR3 nucleotide sequence: TGCAGTGCTAGAGATAACAGCGAGCAGTACCTC. Translating gives CSARDNSEQYL.

This clonotype has more than one count but fewer than ten. The rearrangement joins TRBV2 to TRBJ1-1; TRBD1 agrees at 9 bases. There are 14 residues in the CDR3. CDR1 is SNHLY and CDR2 is FYNNEI in the germline V gene. V lost 7 bases, J lost 1 base, and 4 bases stayed unmatched. The CDR3 sequence: CASKWDRANTEAFF. In nucleotides, the CDR3 is TGTGCCAGCAAGTGGGACAGGGCGAACACTGAAGCTTTCTTT.

There are a few counts of this clonotype. The V call is TRBV4-3, the J call TRBJ2-5; weak D call: TRBD2 (6 bases). V shed 1 base and J shed 5 bases, with 14 bases lying between them. CDR3 length: 15 residues. The germline CDR1 and CDR2 sequences are LGHNA and YSLEER. The CDR3, as DNA: TGCGCCAGCAGCCAAGCCTGGGACTTGAGGGAGACCCAGTACTTC. This gives the protein CASSQAWDLRETQYF.

The chain recombines TRBV6-2 or TRBV6-3 with TRBJ2-4; D gene unclear. The CDR3 has 14 residues. V lost 0 bases to trimming and J lost 7 bases, with 10 bases between them. The germline CDR1 and CDR2 sequences are MNHEY and SVGEGT. The DNA of the CDR3 is TGTGCCAGCAGTTACTCGAGCGTTGCGAACATTCAGTACTTC. Residues: CASSYSSVANIQYF.

The table lists this clonotype with many counts. The chain employs TRBV28 and TRBJ2-7; TRBD1 matches at 11 bases. CDR1 MDHEN and CDR2 SYDVKM come from the germline V gene. Trimming removed 3 bases from V and 6 bases from J; junction bases left unmatched: 4. The CDR3 extends over 14 amino acids. The CDR3: CASSFWDRGSEQYF. CDR3 DNA: TGTGCCAGCAGTTTCTGGGACAGGGGGTCCGAGCAGTACTTC.

CDR3 sequence reads: CSAKGGAHSTDTQYF. The CDR3 DNA reads as TGCAGTGCTAAAGGGGGAGCCCATAGCACAGATACGCAGTATTTT. This chain uses TRBV20-1 with TRBJ2-3; D is perhaps TRBD1 (6 bases). The ends were cut back, 4 bases at V and 0 bases at J, with 14 bases in the middle. The germline V gene encodes CDR1 DFQATT and CDR2 SNEGSKA (reference sequence). The CDR3 extends over 15 amino acids.

Concerning this clonotype itself: A single base separates this from a much larger clone, so it may be a read error. This chain connects TRBV4-3 to TRBJ1-3; 7 bases agree with TRBD1. In germline, CDR1 is LGHNA, CDR2 YSLEER. The CDR3 is 16 residues long. Here the CDR3 DNA reads TGCGCCAGCGGCCACACGGCCGGGACAGCTGGAAACACCATATATTTT. Translated, it gives CASGHTAGTAGNTIYF.